A selection of T cell receptor beta chains follows, all from one sample in a study of T cell clones after liver transplantation. Profiling relied on immunoSEQ multiplex PCR, and the TCRdb table lists in-frame clones only, not all of them. This table has roughly 100,000 clones, approximately 78% appearing once. The input for sequencing was CD4+ T cells from blood, taken before liver transplant. The origin of the receptors is a human donor who received a liver transplant. Each CDR3 is given with its conserved first and last residue. The order of the fields is J gene, V gene, clone size, D gene, CDR3 protein, CDR3 DNA. The D gene is left open where the match is weak. Expanded clones are given a class, and other clones once, few, many or no size at all.

TRBJ2-2 TRBV4-1 . TRBD1 CASSQGGGANTGELFF TGCGCCAGCAGCCAAGGAGGGGGCGCGAACACCGGGGAGCTGTTTTTT
TRBJ2-3 TRBV5-5 . . CASSLAWGLTDTQYF TGTGCCAGCAGCTTGGCCTGGGGGCTCACAGATACGCAGTATTTT
TRBJ1-3 TRBV15 few . CATSRGQTAIYF TGTGCCACCAGCAGAGGACAGACGGCCATATATTTT
TRBJ1-6 TRBV2 . TRBD1 CASSESRGNNSPLHF TGTGCCAGCAGTGAATCCAGGGGGAATAATTCACCCCTCCACTTT
TRBJ2-2 TRBV6-5 . TRBD1 CASSSAGTGDTGELFF TGTGCCAGCAGTTCCGCGGGGACAGGGGACACCGGGGAGCTGTTTTTT
TRBJ2-7 TRBV10-3 . TRBD1 CAISEDRGPYEQYF TGTGCCATCAGTGAGGACAGGGGGCCCTACGAGCAGTACTTC
TRBJ1-1 TRBV19 few TRBD1 CASSRSPQGANTEAFF TGTGCCAGTAGTAGGTCCCCACAGGGGGCGAACACTGAAGCTTTCTTT
TRBJ2-3 TRBV9 few . CASSVDPPGQTTDTQYF TGTGCCAGCAGCGTAGACCCTCCGGGACAAACAACAGATACGCAGTATTTT
TRBJ2-7 TRBV11-1 once TRBD1 CASSLAGRGSHEQYF TGTGCCAGCAGCTTAGCAGGCAGGGGGAGCCACGAGCAGTACTTC
TRBJ2-3 TRBV9 . . CASHETGGDTQYF TGTGCCAGCCACGAGACAGGAGGGGATACGCAGTATTTT
TRBJ1-5 TRBV5-6 . . CASSLVNHQPQHF TGTGCCAGCAGTTTAGTGAACCATCAGCCCCAGCATTTT
TRBJ2-7 TRBV7-9 few . CASSSGRIYEQYF TGTGCCAGCAGCTCGGGACGGATCTACGAGCAGTACTTC
TRBJ2-3 TRBV5-1 . TRBD2 CASSFLAESSTDTQYF TGCGCCAGCAGCTTCCTAGCGGAGTCTAGCACAGATACGCAGTATTTT
TRBJ1-5 TRBV7-3 . . CASSLFSGVLSNQPQHF TGTGCCAGCAGCTTGTTTAGCGGAGTCCTTAGCAATCAGCCCCAGCATTTT
TRBJ1-3 TRBV5-1 . . CASSFGGPGNTIYF TGCGCCAGCAGTTTCGGGGGGCCTGGAAACACCATATATTTT
TRBJ1-4 TRBV25-1 . TRBD1 CASSATTGPNEKLFF TGTGCCAGCAGTGCAACGACAGGGCCTAATGAAAAACTGTTTTTT
TRBJ1-1 TRBV11-2 . . CASSSPTGRNTEAFF TGTGCCAGCAGCTCCCCCACAGGGAGGAACACTGAAGCTTTCTTT
TRBJ2-3 TRBV28 . . CASSSGGTDTQYF TGTGCCAGCAGTTCAGGGGGCACAGATACGCAGTATTTT
TRBJ1-5 TRBV5-6 . . CASSSGGGNFNQPQHF TGTGCCAGCAGCTCCGGAGGCGGGAACTTCAATCAGCCCCAGCATTTT
TRBJ1-2 TRBV9 . TRBD1 CASSATGAFYGYTF TGTGCCAGCAGCGCGACAGGGGCGTTCTATGGCTACACCTTC
TRBJ2-1 TRBV7-9 . . CASSLVGNEQFF TGTGCCAGCAGCTTAGTAGGGAATGAGCAGTTCTTC
TRBJ1-1 TRBV4-1 . . CASSQETGRDTEAFF TGCGCCAGCAGCCAAGAAACAGGCCGAGACACTGAAGCTTTCTTT
TRBJ1-2 TRBV4-2 few TRBD1 CASSQAQGEYGYTF TGTGCCAGCAGCCAAGCACAGGGGGAATATGGCTACACCTTC
TRBJ1-1 TRBV4-3 . . CASSQTGTEAFF TGCGCCAGCAGCCAAACCGGGACAGAAGCTTTCTTT
TRBJ2-5 TRBV11-2 . TRBD1 CASSSGQGAWETQYF TGTGCCAGCAGCTCGGGACAGGGGGCCTGGGAGACCCAGTACTTC
TRBJ1-6 TRBV9 . . CASSGQYGSYNSPLHF TGTGCCAGCAGCGGCCAGTATGGCTCCTATAATTCACCCCTCCACTTT
TRBJ2-1 TRBV10-1 . TRBD1 CASSLRTGGYNEQFF TGCGCCAGCAGCCTCAGGACAGGGGGTTACAATGAGCAGTTCTTC
TRBJ1-1 TRBV29-1 . . CSVEVRWGRDMNTEAFF TGCAGCGTTGAAGTCCGCTGGGGGAGAGATATGAACACTGAAGCTTTCTTT
TRBJ2-7 TRBV4-2 . TRBD2 CASSRGGGREAYEQYF TGTGCCAGCAGCCGCGGGGGGGGCAGGGAGGCCTACGAGCAGTACTTC
TRBJ2-3 TRBV20-1 once . CSASLVDTQYF TGCAGTGCTAGCCTAGTGGATACGCAGTATTTT
TRBJ1-2 TRBV7-3 . . CASSPGEGRNYGYTF TGTGCCAGCAGCCCGGGGGAGGGTCGGAACTATGGCTACACCTTC
TRBJ2-1 TRBV6-1 . TRBD1 CASSVRDSLGGEQFF TGTGCCAGCAGTGTTAGGGACAGCCTAGGGGGTGAGCAGTTCTTC
TRBJ2-3 TRBV25-1 once TRBD2 CASIYVAGEVGDTQYF TGTGCCAGCATTTACGTGGCGGGGGAGGTTGGTGATACGCAGTATTTT
TRBJ2-7 TRBV9 . . CASSVAPRYEQYF TGTGCCAGCAGCGTAGCTCCCAGATACGAGCAGTACTTC